A single sample is the source of the 24 T cell receptor beta chains below, sequenced in a study of cytomegalovirus exposure and HLA in healthy donors. PCR used 60 Vbeta primers and 13 Jbeta primers. Clones were read by immunoSEQ multiplex PCR, and TCRdb kept only the in-frame ones, dropping some. The profile shows tens of thousands of clones, roughly 80% of them singletons. Sequenced input: PBMCs. The receptors were gathered from a male donor in good health and CMV-seronegative.

The chain recombines TRBV7-8 with TRBJ1-5; 9 nucleotides align to TRBD1. The germline gives CDR1 SGHVS, CDR2 FQNEAQ. CDR3 length: 14 amino acids. V trimming: 10 bases; J trimming: 6 bases; junction bases outside the gene matches: 10. CDR3 loop: CATEQGARGQPQHF. The CDR3 DNA is TGTGCCACAGAACAGGGGGCGCGTGGTCAGCCCCAGCATTTT.

V and J are TRBV6-1 and TRBJ2-2, with 12 bases fitting TRBD2. CDR3 size: 15 residues. Germline loops: CDR1 MNHNS, CDR2 SASEGT. V gave up 2 bases and J gave up 6 bases; unmatched junction bases: 1. The CDR3 sequence is CASSELAGGPGELFF. CDR3 sequence (DNA): TGTGCCAGCAGTGAACTAGCGGGGGGGCCCGGGGAGCTGTTTTTT.

This chain joins TRBV6-6 and TRBJ1-5; D is unclear. There are 14 residues in the CDR3. The germline gives CDR1 MNHNY, CDR2 SVGAGI (reference sequence). The V end was cut by 8 bases, the J end by 1 base, with 12 bases between. CDR3 loop: CASVQVRSNQPQHF. CDR3 in DNA: TGTGCCAGCGTCCAGGTTCGGAGCAATCAGCCCCAGCATTTT.

This chain's CDR3 is CASSDPGLAVYNEQFF. In nucleotides, the CDR3 is TGCGCCAGCAGTGATCCGGGACTAGCGGTATACAATGAGCAGTTCTTC. The chain combines TRBV4-1 with TRBJ2-1; 11 bases align to TRBD2. CDR1 and CDR2 from the germline V gene are MGHRA and YSYEKL. V lost 6 bases and J lost 4; bases outside the gene matches: 8. This CDR3 has 16 residues.

The chain has TRBV6-5 and TRBJ2-3; 9 positions agree with TRBD1. There are 16 residues in the CDR3. Losses at the gene ends were 0 bases for V and 6 bases for J; bases not matched to a gene: 7. CDR1 and CDR2 from the germline V gene are MNHEY and SVGAGI. The CDR3 loop reads CASSYSWDRVADTQYF. CDR3 coding DNA: TGTGCCAGCAGTTACTCGTGGGACAGGGTGGCCGATACGCAGTATTTT.

This chain's CDR3 is CASSRTGLWGYTF. DNA of the CDR3: TGTGCCAGCAGCCGGACAGGGCTTTGGGGCTACACCTTC. The rearrangement links TRBV5-4 to TRBJ1-2, with 8 bases fitting TRBD1. Germline V CDR1 and CDR2: SGHNT, YYREEE (reference sequence). J gave up 8 bases and V 4 bases, and 7 bases lay outside the gene matches. This CDR3 has 13 amino acids.

In this sample, this clone turned up once. This rearrangement joins TRBV5-4 to TRBJ2-3; 10 positions agree with TRBD2. J was trimmed by 4 bases and V by 4 bases; bases with no gene match: 12. Germline V lookup: CDR1 SGHNT, CDR2 YYREEE (reference sequence). CDR3 size: 17 residues. CDR3 sequence reads: CASSTGLRAGGPDTQYF. The CDR3 nucleotides are TGTGCCAGCAGCACGGGTCTTCGAGCGGGGGGGCCAGATACGCAGTATTTT.

This clone was picked up one time. The chain carries TRBV19 and TRBJ2-2, with 7 bases aligning to TRBD2. The CDR3 length is 18 residues. J lost 4 bases, V lost 8 bases, and 19 bases had no gene match. Germline-derived CDR1 and CDR2 are LNHDA and SQIVND (reference sequence). Here the CDR3 DNA reads TGTGCCAGTGCCAATCCCCCTAGCGGAACACCGAGCACCGGGGAGCTGTTTTTT. Residues: CASANPPSGTPSTGELFF.

The V call is TRBV9, the J call TRBJ2-1; unclear D gene. Germline CDR1 is SGDLS and CDR2 is YYNGEE. The V end was cut by 3 bases, the J end by 10 bases, with 8 bases between. This CDR3 has 11 amino acids. Written as DNA, the CDR3 is TGTGCCAGCAGCGCTCAGGAAGAGCAGTTCTTC. The encoded protein is CASSAQEEQFF.

The chain carries TRBV7-2 and TRBJ2-1, with D uncertain. Germline lookup yields CDR1 SGHTA and CDR2 FQGNSA. Trimming shortened V by 3 bases and J by 6 bases, and 18 bases separated the two germline ends. The CDR3 spans 16 residues. In DNA form, the CDR3 reads TGTGCCAGCAGCTTCTTAGGCCTAGAGTATTCCAATGAGCAGTTCTTC. Its protein is CASSFLGLEYSNEQFF.

This clone was recorded once. V and J are TRBV5-1 and TRBJ2-3, with 7 bases lining up with TRBD2. The germline V gene has CDR1 SGHRS and CDR2 YFSETQ. The V segment lost 1 base and the J segment 2 bases; nucleotides outside the gene matches: 4. The CDR3 spans 15 residues. DNA for the CDR3: TGCGCCAGCAGCTTGACGGGGGGTTACACAGATACGCAGTATTTT. It is translated as CASSLTGGYTDTQYF.

The V call is TRBV9, the J call TRBJ2-1; the D gene is possibly TRBD1 (5 bases). Germline CDR1 and CDR2: SGDLS and YYNGEE. CDR3 size: 18 residues. The V end was cut by 3 bases, the J end by 8 bases, with 27 bases between. CDR3 DNA: TGTGCCAGCAGCGCAGGGTTTAGTTCCCGGTGGAGAGAATATGAGCAGTTCTTC. It translates to CASSAGFSSRWREYEQFF. Full variable domain (missing parts from reference TRBV9 and TRBJ2-1): DSGVTQTPKHLITATGQRVTLRCSPRSGDLSVYWYQQSLDQGLQFLIQYYNGEERAKGNILERFSAQQFPDLHSELNLSSLELGDSALYFCASSAGFSSRWREYEQFFGPGTRLTVL.

The gene calls are TRBV5-1 and TRBJ1-4; D may be TRBD1 (6 bases). The germline V and J ends were trimmed by 4 bases and 7 bases, with 17 bases remaining between them. Germline V gene data show CDR1 as SGHRS and CDR2 as YFSETQ. This CDR3 contains 15 residues. This chain's CDR3 is CASSGTGLEVEKLFF. The CDR3 nucleotides read TGCGCCAGCAGCGGCACAGGGTTAGAAGTTGAAAAACTGTTTTTT.

A few counts support this clone. The gene calls are TRBV9 and TRBJ2-5, with 9 bases that match TRBD2. Germline CDR1 is SGDLS and CDR2 is YYNGEE. V trimming: 1 base; J trimming: 4 bases; junction bases outside the gene matches: 8. The CDR3 has 16 residues. The chain's CDR3 is CASSVSGRGGRETQYF. DNA of the CDR3: TGTGCCAGCAGCGTATCTGGGCGGGGGGGACGAGAGACCCAGTACTTC.

The rearrangement joins TRBV5-1 to TRBJ2-5; 8 bases line up with TRBD1. The CDR3 has 14 residues. Germline V gives CDR1 SGHRS, CDR2 YFSETQ. The V gene end was trimmed by 6 bases and the J gene end by 5 bases; junction bases not matched to a gene: 9. This CDR3 is CASTKPGGRETQYF. CDR3 DNA sequence: TGCGCCAGCACCAAACCAGGGGGCAGGGAGACCCAGTACTTC.

The chain is built from TRBV5-4 and TRBJ1-3, with 11 bases fitting TRBD1. Germline CDR1 reads SGHNT; CDR2 reads YYREEE (reference sequence). The CDR3 is 17 amino acids. With 0 bases clipped from V and 4 bases from J, the junction kept 6 bases outside the gene matches. This chain's CDR3 is CASSLGGTGGSGNTIYF. In DNA, the CDR3 is TGTGCCAGCAGCTTGGGGGGGACAGGGGGGTCCGGAAACACCATATATTTT.

The chain has TRBV28 and TRBJ1-1; D possibly corresponds to TRBD1 (6 bases). Trimming cost V 6 bases and J 8 bases, with 16 bases left between them. The germline CDR1 and CDR2 sequences are MDHEN and SYDVKM. The length of the CDR3 is 13 residues. In nucleotides, the CDR3 is TGTGCCAGCAGATCAACAGGGTCTTACGAAGCTTTCTTT. Protein sequence: CASRSTGSYEAFF. The full variable domain, its missing parts supplied by reference TRBV28 and TRBJ1-1, is DVKVTQSSRYLVKRTGEKVFLECVQDMDHENMFWYRQDPGLGLRLIYFSYDVKMKEKGDIPEGYSVSREKKERFSLILESASTNQTSMYLCASRSTGSYEAFFGQGTRLTVV.

The chain couples TRBV5-6 to TRBJ1-3, with D maybe TRBD1 (5 bases). The CDR3 consists of 15 residues. V was shortened by 2 bases and J by 0 bases, with 9 bases between the two germline ends. From germline, CDR1 is SGHDT and CDR2 YYEEEE. DNA for the CDR3: TGTGCCAGCAGCTTCCGACAGATCTCTGGAAACACCATATATTTT. As protein: CASSFRQISGNTIYF.

J is TRBJ1-1 and V is TRBV7-9, with 9 bases identical to TRBD1. V shed 5 bases and J 1 base; nucleotides not matched to a gene: 5. From germline, CDR1 is SEHNR and CDR2 FQNEAQ (reference sequence). This CDR3 has 15 residues. CDR3 nucleotides: TGTGCCAGCAGCGCTCGGGACAGGGAGAACACTGAAGCTTTCTTT. It translates to CASSARDRENTEAFF.

The CDR3 DNA follows: TGTGCCAGCAGCTTAGCACCTCAAGCGAGAGAGACCCAGTACTTC. Its protein is CASSLAPQARETQYF. The chain is built from TRBV11-2 and TRBJ2-5; D gene unclear. CDR1 is SGHAT, CDR2 FQNNGV, per germline. Trimming removed 1 base at V and 4 bases at J, with 13 bases between. This CDR3 has 15 residues.

The chain couples TRBV6-6 to TRBJ2-7; TRBD1 is a possible D gene (6 bases). This CDR3 is 14 amino acids long. V shed 2 bases and J shed 0 bases, with 8 bases lying between them. The germline gives CDR1 MNHNY, CDR2 SVGAGI (reference sequence). CDR3 coding DNA: TGTGCCAGCAGTTACGGGACAAACTCCTACGAGCAGTACTTC. Protein sequence: CASSYGTNSYEQYF.

CDR3: CASRQLGGGNSPLHF. In DNA, the CDR3 is TGTGCCAGCAGACAGCTAGGGGGCGGGAATTCACCCCTCCACTTT. The chain employs TRBV6-5 and TRBJ1-6; the match to TRBD1 covers 7 bases. The CDR3 has 15 amino acids. After removal of 6 bases from V and 7 bases from J, the junction contained 9 bases not matched to a gene. Looked up from germline, CDR1 is MNHEY and CDR2 is SVGAGI.

The chain joins TRBV7-2 to TRBJ1-6, with 9 bases lining up with TRBD1. CDR1 and CDR2 from the germline V gene are SGHTA and FQGNSA. Germline trimming cut 4 bases from V and 5 bases from J; bases unmatched to any gene: 6. The CDR3 consists of 16 residues. This CDR3 reads CASSWGTGLNNSPLHF. In DNA, the CDR3 is TGTGCCAGCAGCTGGGGGACAGGGCTTAATAATTCACCCCTCCACTTT.

This clone showed up just a few times. The V and J genes are TRBV19 and TRBJ2-5, with 7 bases lining up with TRBD2. The V segment lost 3 bases and the J segment 4 bases; nucleotides outside the gene matches: 5. The CDR3 has 14 residues. Germline CDR1 is LNHDA and CDR2 is SQIVND (reference sequence). CDR3 nucleotide sequence: TGTGCCAGTAGTATCGGGGGGAGGACAGAGACCCAGTACTTC. It is translated as CASSIGGRTETQYF.